The rows below give T cell receptor beta chains drawn from one sample of a study of naive and memory T cell subsets. TCRdb independently ran MiXCR on the UMI-ligation and nested PCR reads; one entry per CDR3 protein. The data contain roughly 99,000 distinct CDR3 sequences, around 10% of them seen just once; the ten biggest clones take up around 0.13%. Sequencing was performed on naive CD4+ T cells from blood. These receptors were obtained from a human donor in good health. Both conserved end residues are part of each CDR3. A D gene is named only where the DNA matches it firmly. Size is stated for part of the rows, as once, few or many counts, or as a class when the clone is expanded.

v_call	d_call	j_call	cdr3_length	clone_size	cdr3_nt	cdr3_aa
TRBV4-2	NA	TRBJ2-3	16	many	TGTGCCAGCAGCCAATTAGGGGGACTCAGCACAGATACGCAGTATTTT	CASSQLGGLSTDTQYF
TRBV4-1	NA	TRBJ2-3	14	NA	TGCGCCAGCAGCCAAGATTCGGGCACAGATACGCATTATTTT	CASSQDSGTDTHYF
TRBV20-1	TRBD2	TRBJ2-7	13	NA	TGCAGTGTTTACCAACGGGGGGGTAGCGAGCAGTACTTC	CSVYQRGGSEQYF
TRBV12-3/TRBV12-4	TRBD1	TRBJ1-1	14	once	TGTGCCGTTCGACAGGGGAGCCTGAACACTGAAGCTTTCTTT	CAVRQGSLNTEAFF
TRBV5-5	NA	TRBJ1-1	15	NA	TGTGCCAGCAGCTCCCATGGCCCGCCGAACACTGAAGCTTTCTTT	CASSSHGPPNTEAFF
TRBV12-3/TRBV12-4	NA	TRBJ2-1	16	few	TGTGCCAGCAGTTTACCACTAGGCCCCAGGGTGGTCGAGCAGTTCTTC	CASSLPLGPRVVEQFF
TRBV20-1	NA	TRBJ2-7	12	NA	TGCAGTGCTAGAGATAGACACTACGAGCAGTACTTC	CSARDRHYEQYF
TRBV20-1	TRBD1	TRBJ2-7	13	few	TGCAGTGCTCGCCGGACAGGGGCCTACGAGCAGTACTTC	CSARRTGAYEQYF
TRBV6-2/TRBV6-3	NA	TRBJ2-1	15	few	TGTGCCAGCAGTCGGGACTGGAGCTCCTACAATGAGCAGTTCTTC	CASSRDWSSYNEQFF
TRBV7-9	NA	TRBJ2-1	17	NA	TGTGCCAGCAGCTTTGCCGTTAGCGGTGGGCCCTACAATGAGCAGTTCTTC	CASSFAVSGGPYNEQFF
TRBV5-4	NA	TRBJ2-5	14	few	TGTGCCAGCAGCTTGGGGGCTCCCAAGGAGACCCAGTACTTC	CASSLGAPKETQYF
TRBV20-1	NA	TRBJ2-7	14	many	TGCAGTTTCGAAGGGACGGGGCGGACCTACGAGCAGTACTTC	CSFEGTGRTYEQYF
TRBV4-3	NA	TRBJ2-3	17	many	TGCGCCAGCAGCCAAGCCCTGGGACGGGGGGCACAAGATACGCAGTATTTT	CASSQALGRGAQDTQYF
TRBV29-1	NA	TRBJ2-5	16	few	TGCAGCGTTGAAGACAGGGCTCGGGGGTTGGGGGAGACCCAGTACTTC	CSVEDRARGLGETQYF
TRBV6-1	TRBD1	TRBJ2-7	15	few	TGTGCCAGCAGAGCAAGACAGGGGGGGTCCTACGAGCAGTACTTC	CASRARQGGSYEQYF
TRBV5-1	NA	TRBJ2-3	15	many	TGCGCCAGCAGCTTTGCGGATATGGGCACAGATACGCAGTATTTT	CASSFADMGTDTQYF
TRBV3-1	TRBD2	TRBJ2-7	16	few	TGTGCCAGCAGCCCAGGGACTAGCGGGATTTCCTACGAGCAGTACTTC	CASSPGTSGISYEQYF
TRBV5-1	NA	TRBJ2-5	14	NA	TGCGCCAGCAGCTTCACGGGGGACCAAGAGACCCAGTACTTC	CASSFTGDQETQYF
TRBV7-9	NA	TRBJ1-1	15	many	TGTGCCAGCAGCCCAGAGGGACGCAAGAACACTGAAGCTTTCTTT	CASSPEGRKNTEAFF
TRBV7-3	NA	TRBJ2-1	16	few	TGTGCCAGCAGCTTAATGCTCACTGGACTATACAATGAGCAGTTCTTC	CASSLMLTGLYNEQFF
TRBV20-1	NA	TRBJ2-1	15	NA	TGCAGTGCTAGAGATATCCGGGTCAACTACAATGAGCAGTTCTTC	CSARDIRVNYNEQFF
TRBV6-6	TRBD1	TRBJ2-7	16	few	TGTGCCAGCACCCCGTTCGACAGGGGTCGTTCCTACGAGCAGTACTTC	CASTPFDRGRSYEQYF
TRBV20-1	NA	TRBJ2-2	15	many	TGCAGTGCTAGTATCTCCCTCCTTAACACCGGGGAGCTGTTTTTT	CSASISLLNTGELFF
TRBV5-1	TRBD2	TRBJ2-2	18	NA	TGCGCCAGCAGCCCGACCCCGATAGCGGGGGTGAACACCGGGGAGCTGTTTTTT	CASSPTPIAGVNTGELFF
TRBV20-1	NA	TRBJ1-1	14	few	TGCAGTGCTAGAGATCCCCCAGGGAACACTGAAGCTTTCTTT	CSARDPPGNTEAFF
TRBV29-1	NA	TRBJ1-2	13	many	TGCAGCGTTGAAGTAAACCCCCGGCGGGGCTACACCTTC	CSVEVNPRRGYTF
TRBV18	NA	TRBJ2-7	15	NA	TGTGCCAGCTCACCTCCAGGGACAAACTCCTACGAGCAGTACTTC	CASSPPGTNSYEQYF
TRBV3-1	TRBD1	TRBJ2-3	15	few	TGTGCCAGCAGCCACCTGACAGGGTACACAGATACGCAGTATTTT	CASSHLTGYTDTQYF
TRBV5-1	NA	TRBJ2-3	15	NA	TGCGCCAGCAGCTTGGCGGGGGCACGCACAGATACGCAGTATTTT	CASSLAGARTDTQYF
TRBV4-1	NA	TRBJ2-1	15	many	TGCGCCAGCAGCCAAGAGGCGGGGGCGCGTGGTGAGCAGTTCTTC	CASSQEAGARGEQFF